This T cell receptor (beta chain) appears in the sequencing data of a study of blood T cell repertoires in COVID-19. Study context: Sample material is recorded as cDNA or gDNA derived from T cells, B-cell-depleted T cells, or PBMCs.

In the original processing: Reference gene primer amplification gave estimated nucleated cell counts. Some clones are missing from TCRdb's copy, which holds only in-frame ones; the method was immunoSEQ multiplex PCR. D and trimming come from the DNA, and the V and J calls and clone size come from that table. The sample includes about 120,000 clones, approximately 83% of them seen just once. V gave up 4 bases and J gave up 3 bases, with 7 bases separating them. CDR1 SGHDN and CDR2 FVKESK come from the germline V gene. CDR3 length equals 12 residues. The receptor was isolated from a woman in her 70s with acute or convalescent COVID-19. Sequencing input: peripheral blood. The chain has TRBV14 and TRBJ2-7; perhaps TRBD2 as D (5 bases). The CDR3 sequence: CASSRGYYEQYF. The CDR3 region has the DNA TGTGCCAGCAGCCGCGGGTACTACGAGCAGTACTTC.